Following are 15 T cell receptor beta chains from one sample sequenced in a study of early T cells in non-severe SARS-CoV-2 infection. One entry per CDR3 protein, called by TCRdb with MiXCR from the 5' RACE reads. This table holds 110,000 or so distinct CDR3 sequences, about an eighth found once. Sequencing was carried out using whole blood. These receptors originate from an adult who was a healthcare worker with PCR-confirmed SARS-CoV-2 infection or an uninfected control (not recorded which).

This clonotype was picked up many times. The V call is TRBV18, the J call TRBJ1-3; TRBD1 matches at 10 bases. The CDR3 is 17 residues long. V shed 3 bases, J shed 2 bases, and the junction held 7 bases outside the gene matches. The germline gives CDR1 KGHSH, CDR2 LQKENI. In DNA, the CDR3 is TGTGCCAGCTCACCTTTCGGACAGGGGGTGACTGGAAACACCATATATTTT. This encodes CASSPFGQGVTGNTIYF.

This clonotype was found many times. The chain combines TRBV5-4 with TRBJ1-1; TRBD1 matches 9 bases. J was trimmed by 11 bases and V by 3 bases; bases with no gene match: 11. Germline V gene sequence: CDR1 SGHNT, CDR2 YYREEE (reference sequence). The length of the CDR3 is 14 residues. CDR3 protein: CASSSGQGRARAFF. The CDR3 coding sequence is TGTGCCAGCAGCTCCGGACAGGGGCGCGCGAGGGCTTTCTTT.

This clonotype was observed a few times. The CDR3 sequence: CASSTDSYNEQFF. The CDR3 nucleotides are TGTGCCAGCTCGACGGACTCCTACAATGAGCAGTTCTTC. The chain uses TRBV2 and TRBJ2-1; D gene unclear. V lost 8 bases, J lost 0 bases, and 8 bases lay in between. The CDR3 contains 13 residues. Germline values: CDR1 SNHLY, CDR2 FYNNEI.

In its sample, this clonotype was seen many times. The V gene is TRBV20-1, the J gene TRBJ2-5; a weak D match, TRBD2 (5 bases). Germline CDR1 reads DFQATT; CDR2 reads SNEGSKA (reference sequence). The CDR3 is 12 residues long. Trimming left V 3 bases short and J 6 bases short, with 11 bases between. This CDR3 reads CSASKEAQTQYF. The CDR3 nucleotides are TGCAGTGCTAGTAAGGAGGCACAGACCCAGTACTTC.

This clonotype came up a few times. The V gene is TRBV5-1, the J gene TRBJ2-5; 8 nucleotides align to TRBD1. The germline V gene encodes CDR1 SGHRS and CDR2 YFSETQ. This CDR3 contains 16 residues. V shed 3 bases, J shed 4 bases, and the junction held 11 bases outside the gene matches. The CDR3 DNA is TGCGCCAGCAGCTCCGGACAGGGAGGTGGGGTAGAGACCCAGTACTTC. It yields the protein CASSSGQGGGVETQYF.

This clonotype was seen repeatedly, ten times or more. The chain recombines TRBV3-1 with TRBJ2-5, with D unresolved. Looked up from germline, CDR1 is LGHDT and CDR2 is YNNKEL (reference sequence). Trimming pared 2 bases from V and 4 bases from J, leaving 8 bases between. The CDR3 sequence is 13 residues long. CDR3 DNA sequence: TGTGCCAGCAGCCAACGGGCTGTAGAGACCCAGTACTTC. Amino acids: CASSQRAVETQYF.

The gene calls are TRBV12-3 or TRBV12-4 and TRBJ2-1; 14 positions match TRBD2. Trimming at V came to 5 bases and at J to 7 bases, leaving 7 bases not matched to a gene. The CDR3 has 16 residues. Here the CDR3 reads CASSLKTSGRGNEQFF. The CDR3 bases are TGTGCCAGCAGTCTCAAGACTAGCGGGAGGGGTAATGAGCAGTTCTTC.

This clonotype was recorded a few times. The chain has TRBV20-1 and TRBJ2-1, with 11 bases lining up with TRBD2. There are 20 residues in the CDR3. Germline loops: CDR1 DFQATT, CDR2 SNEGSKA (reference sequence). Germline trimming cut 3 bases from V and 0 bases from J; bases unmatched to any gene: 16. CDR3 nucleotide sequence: TGCAGTGCTAGTGCTACTAGCGGGGGCTCAAGATTTTTCTCCTACAATGAGCAGTTCTTC. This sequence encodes CSASATSGGSRFFSYNEQFF.

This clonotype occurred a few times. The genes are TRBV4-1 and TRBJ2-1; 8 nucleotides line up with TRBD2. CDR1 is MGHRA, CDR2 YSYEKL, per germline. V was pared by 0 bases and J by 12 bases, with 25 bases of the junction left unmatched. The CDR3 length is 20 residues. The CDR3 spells CASSQDRGSGNGAWIQSQFF. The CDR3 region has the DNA TGCGCCAGCAGCCAAGATCGGGGTAGCGGGAATGGGGCTTGGATCCAATCGCAGTTCTTC.

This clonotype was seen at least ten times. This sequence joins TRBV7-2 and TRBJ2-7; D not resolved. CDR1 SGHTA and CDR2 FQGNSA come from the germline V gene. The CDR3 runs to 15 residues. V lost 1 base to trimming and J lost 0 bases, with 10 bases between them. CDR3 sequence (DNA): TGTGCCAGCAGCTTAGATGCTAGTAGCTCCTACGAGCAGTACTTC. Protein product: CASSLDASSSYEQYF.

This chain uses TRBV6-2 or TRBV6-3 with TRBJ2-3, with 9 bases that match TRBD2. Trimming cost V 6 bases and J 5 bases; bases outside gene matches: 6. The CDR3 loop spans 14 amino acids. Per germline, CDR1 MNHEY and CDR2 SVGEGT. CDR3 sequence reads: CASRSSGKVDTQYF. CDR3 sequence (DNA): TGTGCCAGCAGATCTAGCGGGAAGGTAGATACGCAGTATTTT.

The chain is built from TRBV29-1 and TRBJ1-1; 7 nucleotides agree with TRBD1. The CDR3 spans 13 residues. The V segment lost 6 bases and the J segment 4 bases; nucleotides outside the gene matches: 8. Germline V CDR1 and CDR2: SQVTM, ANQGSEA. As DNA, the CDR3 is TGCAGCGTGCTGCAGGGGGGGGTCACTGAAGCTTTCTTT. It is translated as CSVLQGGVTEAFF.

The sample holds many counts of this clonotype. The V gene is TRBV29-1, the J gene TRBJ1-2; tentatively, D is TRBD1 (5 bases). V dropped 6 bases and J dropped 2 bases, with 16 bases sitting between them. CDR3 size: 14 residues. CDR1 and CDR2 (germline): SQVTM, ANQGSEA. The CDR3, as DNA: TGCAGCGTCCTTGGATCACAGGTGAACTATGGCTACACCTTC. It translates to CSVLGSQVNYGYTF. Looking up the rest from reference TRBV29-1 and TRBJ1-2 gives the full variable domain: SAVISQKPSRDICQRGTSLTIQCQVDSQVTMMFWYRQQPGQSLTLIATANQGSEATYESGFVIDKFPISRPNLTFSTLTVSNMSPEDSSIYLCSVLGSQVNYGYTFGSGTRLTVV.

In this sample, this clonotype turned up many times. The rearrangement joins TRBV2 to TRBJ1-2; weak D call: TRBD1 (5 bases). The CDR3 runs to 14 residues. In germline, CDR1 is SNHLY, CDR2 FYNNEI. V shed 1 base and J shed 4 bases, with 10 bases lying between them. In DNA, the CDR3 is TGTGCCAGCAGTGAAGTCCCAGGGTCCTATGGCTACACCTTC. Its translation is CASSEVPGSYGYTF.

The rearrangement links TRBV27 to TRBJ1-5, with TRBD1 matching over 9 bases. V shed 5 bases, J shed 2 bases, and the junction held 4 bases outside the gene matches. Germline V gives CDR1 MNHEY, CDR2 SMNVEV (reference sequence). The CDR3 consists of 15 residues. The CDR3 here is CASSPQGAGNQPQHF. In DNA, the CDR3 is TGTGCCAGCAGTCCACAGGGGGCTGGCAATCAGCCCCAGCATTTT.